Listed below are T cell receptor beta chains from one sample, sequenced in a study of cytomegalovirus exposure and HLA in healthy donors. The table came from immunoSEQ multiplex PCR; TCRdb's copy has only in-frame clones and leaves some out. The table includes roughly 43,000 clones, 70% to 85% detected once. The sample consisted of PBMCs. These receptors all come from a man aged 25-45 years in good health and CMV-seronegative. Both conserved end residues are part of each CDR3. Each record gives: clone size, J gene, D gene, V gene, CDR3 protein, CDR3 DNA. D genes are given only for firm matches. Not all rows give a size; the values are once, few, many and, for expanded clones, a class.

>NA|TRBJ2-7|NA|TRBV2
CASSRWEQIYEQYF
TGTGCCAGCAGTAGGTGGGAGCAAATCTACGAGCAGTACTTC
>NA|TRBJ2-3|TRBD2|TRBV18
CASSPSGSLGDTQYF
TGTGCCAGCTCCCCTAGCGGGAGCCTTGGAGATACGCAGTATTTT
>NA|TRBJ2-3|TRBD1|TRBV6-1
CASTGQRSTDTQYF
TGTGCCAGCACGGGACAGAGATCCACAGATACGCAGTATTTT
>NA|TRBJ2-3|NA|TRBV5-1
CASSPGPSTDTQYF
TGCGCCAGCAGCCCAGGGCCCTCCACAGATACGCAGTATTTT
>NA|TRBJ2-5|TRBD2|TRBV7-8
CASSLGEGILEQYF
TGTGCCAGCAGCTTAGGGGAGGGGATTTTGGAGCAGTACTTC
>NA|TRBJ2-6|NA|TRBV2
CASSWSSGANVLTF
TGTGCCAGCAGCTGGAGCTCTGGGGCCAACGTCCTGACTTTC
>NA|TRBJ2-7|NA|TRBV9
CASSVDGGYDEQYF
TGTGCCAGCAGCGTAGATGGGGGGTACGACGAGCAGTACTTC
>NA|TRBJ2-2|TRBD1|TRBV6-1
CASSGTGGTGELFF
TGTGCCAGCAGCGGGACAGGGGGAACCGGGGAGCTGTTTTTT
>NA|TRBJ1-2|TRBD1|TRBV7-2
CASSQTTGGYGYTF
TGTGCCAGCAGCCAGACGACAGGGGGCTATGGCTACACCTTC
>NA|TRBJ2-1|TRBD1|TRBV27
CASRADRGQVNEQFF
TGTGCCAGCAGGGCGGACAGGGGGCAGGTAAATGAGCAGTTCTTC
>NA|TRBJ2-7|TRBD2|TRBV6-5
CASSALAGVREQYF
TGTGCCAGCAGTGCACTAGCGGGAGTGAGGGAGCAGTACTTC
>once|TRBJ1-3|NA|TRBV7-2
CASSFGGDSGNTIYF
TGTGCCAGCAGCTTTGGGGGGGACTCTGGAAACACCATATATTTT
>NA|TRBJ2-1|TRBD1|TRBV11-2
CASSPLRDRGWEQFF
TGTGCCAGCAGCCCACTGCGGGACAGGGGTTGGGAGCAGTTCTTC
>NA|TRBJ2-2|TRBD1|TRBV2
CASKIQGDITGELFF
TGTGCCAGCAAGATTCAGGGGGACATCACCGGGGAGCTGTTTTTT
>NA|TRBJ2-4|NA|TRBV10-1
CASSERYALAKNIQYF
TGCGCCAGCAGTGAGCGCTATGCTCTAGCCAAAAACATTCAGTACTTC
>NA|TRBJ1-4|NA|TRBV5-1
CASSLAQKATNEKLFF
TGCGCCAGCAGCTTGGCCCAGAAAGCAACTAATGAAAAACTGTTTTTT
>NA|TRBJ1-4|TRBD1|TRBV5-5
CASSPGGVSTNEKLFF
TGTGCCAGCAGCCCAGGGGGAGTTTCGACTAATGAAAAACTGTTTTTT
>NA|TRBJ1-2|NA|TRBV4-1
CASSHPGEAVYTF
TGCGCCAGCAGCCACCCCGGGGAGGCGGTCTACACCTTC
>NA|TRBJ2-3|TRBD2|TRBV6-6
CASSLTSGNPDTQYF
TGTGCCAGCAGTTTGACTAGCGGGAACCCAGATACGCAGTATTTT
>NA|TRBJ2-2|NA|TRBV2
CASSRERTGELFF
TGTGCCAGCAGCCGGGAACGTACCGGGGAGCTGTTTTTT
>NA|TRBJ2-6|NA|TRBV4-2
CASSSREVTDPGANVLTF
TGTGCCAGCAGTTCCAGAGAGGTCACCGACCCTGGGGCCAACGTCCTGACTTTC
>NA|TRBJ2-2|NA|TRBV19
CASSPHITGELFF
TGTGCCAGTAGTCCCCACATAACCGGGGAGCTGTTTTTT
>NA|TRBJ1-5|NA|TRBV7-9
CASSLGTVSNQPQHF
TGTGCCAGCAGCTTAGGGACAGTTAGCAATCAGCCCCAGCATTTT
>few|TRBJ2-1|NA|TRBV4-2
CASSQVDVQSSEQFF
TGTGCCAGCAGCCAAGTTGATGTGCAGTCGTCTGAGCAGTTCTTC
>few|TRBJ2-2|TRBD2|TRBV2
CASSAPGLAGARELFF
TGTGCCAGCAGCGCCCCGGGACTAGCGGGAGCTCGGGAGCTGTTTTTT
>NA|TRBJ2-1|NA|TRBV11-2
CASSLDLGGEQFF
TGTGCCAGCAGCTTAGATTTGGGGGGTGAGCAGTTCTTC
>few|TRBJ1-5|TRBD1|TRBV10-2
CASSAGQPNQPQHF
TGCGCCAGCAGTGCGGGACAGCCCAATCAGCCCCAGCATTTT
>NA|TRBJ2-5|NA|TRBV19
CASSTRTAQETQYF
TGTGCCAGTAGTACCCGGACAGCCCAAGAGACCCAGTACTTC
>NA|TRBJ2-7|NA|TRBV9
CASSVTDSYEQYF
TGTGCCAGCAGCGTTACAGACTCCTACGAGCAGTACTTC
>few|TRBJ2-3|TRBD2|TRBV4-2
CASSQDMLAGGVTDTQYF
TGTGCCAGCAGCCAAGATATGCTAGCGGGAGGGGTCACAGATACGCAGTATTTT
>NA|TRBJ1-1|NA|TRBV6-5
CASSYWYRGSNTEAFF
TGTGCCAGCAGTTACTGGTACCGGGGTTCGAACACTGAAGCTTTCTTT
>NA|TRBJ2-1|TRBD2|TRBV2
CASRNSGLAGNYNEQFF
TGTGCCAGCAGGAACTCCGGACTAGCGGGAAACTACAATGAGCAGTTCTTC
>NA|TRBJ1-6|TRBD1|TRBV5-1
CASSSTGTGDSPLHF
TGCGCCAGCAGCTCAACCGGGACAGGGGATTCACCCCTCCACTTT
>NA|TRBJ2-5|NA|TRBV7-9
CASSQALKETQYF
TGTGCCAGCAGCCAAGCACTGAAAGAGACCCAGTACTTC
>NA|TRBJ2-3|TRBD2|TRBV7-3
CASSLGGLARSATDTQYF
TGTGCCAGCAGCTTAGGGGGACTAGCGCGGTCGGCCACAGATACGCAGTATTTT
>NA|TRBJ1-2|NA|TRBV27
CASSLSGGTAEVNYGYTF
TGTGCCAGCAGTTTATCTGGAGGGACGGCAGAAGTAAACTATGGCTACACCTTC
>NA|TRBJ2-2|TRBD2|TRBV18
CASKPGLAGTNTGELFF
TGTGCCAGCAAACCAGGACTAGCGGGTACGAACACCGGGGAGCTGTTTTTT
>NA|TRBJ1-1|TRBD1|TRBV19
CASSTGTGYTEAFF
TGTGCCAGTAGTACCGGGACAGGCTACACTGAAGCTTTCTTT
>once|TRBJ1-3|NA|TRBV7-8
CASSHERVSGNTIYF
TGTGCCAGCAGCCACGAGAGGGTCTCTGGAAACACCATATATTTT
>NA|TRBJ2-3|NA|TRBV4-1
CASSPKEADTQYF
TGCGCCAGCAGCCCAAAAGAGGCAGATACGCAGTATTTT
>NA|TRBJ2-7|TRBD2|TRBV28
CASSRLAGSSYEQYF
TGTGCCAGCAGCCGACTAGCGGGGAGCTCCTACGAGCAGTACTTC
>NA|TRBJ1-2|NA|TRBV4-2
CASSQVSQQGFLVGYTF
TGTGCCAGCAGCCAAGTCAGTCAACAGGGTTTCTTAGTTGGCTACACCTTC
>NA|TRBJ2-4|NA|TRBV6-1
CASSVAGKNIQYF
TGTGCCAGCAGTGTTGCAGGGAAAAACATTCAGTACTTC
>once|TRBJ2-1|TRBD1|TRBV15
CATSKGQGDSYNEQFF
TGTGCCACCAGCAAGGGACAGGGGGACTCCTACAATGAGCAGTTCTTC
>NA|TRBJ2-1|NA|TRBV19
CASRRRGYNEQFF
TGTGCCAGCAGAAGGCGGGGCTACAATGAGCAGTTCTTC
>once|TRBJ2-1|NA|TRBV19
CASSISSPGEQFF
TGTGCCAGTAGTATATCCTCCCCGGGTGAGCAGTTCTTC
>few|TRBJ1-2|TRBD1|TRBV7-9
CASSSGTGGLGYTF
TGTGCCAGCAGCTCCGGGACAGGGGGACTTGGCTACACCTTC
>NA|TRBJ2-2|NA|TRBV29-1
CSVSPPGSNTGELFF
TGCAGCGTTTCCCCCCCCGGTTCGAACACCGGGGAGCTGTTTTTT